The 20 T cell receptor beta chains below were found in one sample sequenced in a study of T-cell reconstitution after alpha-beta-depleted transplantation in children. Unique molecular identifiers were used to barcode this TCRbeta library. TCRdb re-called the PCR reads with MiXCR, one entry per CDR3 protein. The sample holds approximately 400,000 distinct CDR3 sequences; 15% to 20% are singletons and the top ten take about 32%. The starting material was PBMCs, mostly from graft donor cells, obtained 360 days after TCRalphabeta/CD19-depleted stem cell transplant. All receptors come from a boy in the first two years of life who had a stem cell transplant for Wiskott-Aldrich syndrome, so the T cells may come from the graft donor.

In its sample, this clonotype was seen a few times. The chain links TRBV6-1 to TRBJ2-7; 8 bases match TRBD1. Trimming took 6 bases from V and 5 from J; bases not matched to a gene: 9. Germline CDR1 reads MNHNS; CDR2 reads SASEGT. This CDR3 spans 14 amino acids. CDR3: CASRTDRDRDEQYF. CDR3 DNA sequence: TGTGCCAGCAGGACGGACAGGGATCGCGACGAGCAGTACTTC.

This clonotype was counted at least ten times. The gene calls are TRBV27 and TRBJ2-3; 7 bases are a match to TRBD2. CDR3 length: 16 amino acids. V shed 5 bases and J 8 bases; nucleotides not matched to a gene: 16. Germline V gives CDR1 MNHEY, CDR2 SMNVEV (reference sequence). For the CDR3, the DNA is TGTGCCAGCAGTCCTTTACCGGGACTATTAGCCTTTACGCAGTATTTT. It translates to CASSPLPGLLAFTQYF.

V and J are TRBV18 and TRBJ1-2; D is unresolved. CDR1 and CDR2 from the germline V gene are KGHSH and LQKENI. The V end was cut by 2 bases, the J end by 3 bases, with 10 bases between. This CDR3 contains 14 residues. Written as DNA, the CDR3 is TGTGCCAGCTCACCAGACGGTGATCACTATGGCTACACCTTC. This gives the protein CASSPDGDHYGYTF.

This clonotype was recorded many times. The chain carries TRBV4-1 and TRBJ1-2; D might be TRBD1 (5 bases). V was pared by 0 bases and J by 3 bases, with 11 bases between. Per the germline V gene, CDR1 is MGHRA and CDR2 is YSYEKL. The CDR3 runs to 15 residues. For the CDR3, the DNA is TGCGCCAGCAGCCAAGACGATCGGGGCGACTATGGCTACACCTTC. Its protein product is CASSQDDRGDYGYTF.

V usage is TRBV28 and J usage is TRBJ2-5; D is unresolved. Deletions cut 10 bases from V and 4 bases from J, with 13 bases between. Looked up from germline, CDR1 is MDHEN and CDR2 is SYDVKM. This CDR3 spans 12 amino acids. CDR3 nucleotide sequence: TGTGCCACTTACTCTAGTGGAGAGACCCAGTACTTC. This encodes CATYSSGETQYF.

The table lists this clonotype with a few counts. The V call is TRBV10-3, the J call TRBJ2-5; D is unclear. CDR1 is ENHRY, CDR2 SYGVKD, per germline. This CDR3 has 16 residues. V gave up 0 bases and J gave up 0 bases, with 11 bases separating them. CDR3 sequence: CAISESTRSYQETQYF. The CDR3 DNA reads TGTGCCATCAGTGAGTCTACCAGGTCGTACCAAGAGACCCAGTACTTC.

The chain joins TRBV24-1 to TRBJ2-1; 9 bases line up with TRBD2. The CDR3 totals 16 residues. Trimming took 1 base from V and 7 from J; bases not matched to a gene: 7. Germline V CDR1 and CDR2: KGHDR, SFDVKD. The CDR3 DNA is TGTGCCACCAGTGATTTTTATAGCGGGAGCCTGAATGAGCAGTTCTTC. It is translated as CATSDFYSGSLNEQFF.

CDR3 DNA: TGTGCCAGCACCCTCGGTCCGGGACAGGGGGATGGCTACACCTTC. Its protein is CASTLGPGQGDGYTF. V usage is TRBV7-9 and J usage is TRBJ1-2, with TRBD1 matching over 11 bases. The CDR3 sequence is 15 residues long. After removal of 7 bases from V and 6 bases from J, the junction contained 10 bases not matched to a gene. Germline-derived CDR1 and CDR2 are SEHNR and FQNEAQ (reference sequence). Drawing the rest from reference TRBV7-9 and TRBJ1-2, the complete variable domain is DTGVSQNPRHKITKRGQNVTFRCDPISEHNRLYWYRQTLGQGPEFLTYFQNEAQLEKSRLLSDRFSAERPKGSFSTLEIQRTEQGDSAMYLCASTLGPGQGDGYTFGSGTRLTVV.

This clonotype was seen a handful of times. The rearrangement joins TRBV5-1 to TRBJ2-5; no reliable D call. V lost 5 bases, J lost 4 bases, and 9 bases lay in between. Per germline, CDR1 SGHRS and CDR2 YFSETQ. This CDR3 is 12 amino acids long. CDR3 residues: CASRAALETQYF. The CDR3 DNA reads as TGCGCCAGCAGGGCGGCTTTAGAGACCCAGTACTTC.

This clonotype was seen more than once but under ten times. V is TRBV20-1 and J is TRBJ2-3; D gene ambiguous. The CDR3 spans 13 residues. The V end was cut by 3 bases, the J end by 1 base, with 8 bases between. The germline V gene has CDR1 DFQATT and CDR2 SNEGSKA (reference sequence). As DNA, the CDR3 is TGCAGTGCTAGTTTTCTTGGCACAGATACGCAGTATTTT. Its protein is CSASFLGTDTQYF.

The table lists this clonotype with a few counts. The chain carries TRBV24-1 and TRBJ1-3, with D maybe TRBD1 (5 bases). Germline CDR1 is KGHDR and CDR2 is SFDVKD. The CDR3 totals 15 residues. V lost 7 bases to trimming and J lost 0 bases, with 12 bases between them. The CDR3 here is CATRPDIASGNTIYF. The CDR3 DNA follows: TGTGCCACCAGACCGGACATCGCCTCTGGAAACACCATATATTTT.

This clonotype appeared a single time. The chain couples TRBV10-3 to TRBJ2-7, with D tentatively TRBD1 (6 bases). Looked up from germline, CDR1 is ENHRY and CDR2 is SYGVKD. V was trimmed by 3 bases and J by 2 bases, leaving 11 bases between them. The CDR3 consists of 14 residues. The CDR3 here is CAISDYRAAYEQYF. In DNA form, the CDR3 reads TGTGCCATCAGTGACTACAGGGCCGCCTACGAGCAGTACTTC.

V gene TRBV20-1 combines with J gene TRBJ2-1; D assignment may be TRBD1 or TRBD2 (5 bases each). Deletions cut 8 bases from V and 7 bases from J, with 27 bases between. Germline V CDR1 and CDR2: DFQATT, SNEGSKA (reference sequence). This CDR3 is built from 16 residues. The CDR3 DNA reads TGCAGTTGGGGTAATCAGGGATCCTGGGGGACGAATGAGCAGTTCTTC. It codes for CSWGNQGSWGTNEQFF.

This clonotype was observed a few times. This rearrangement joins TRBV7-2 to TRBJ2-5; 8 nucleotides agree with TRBD1. CDR1 is SGHTA and CDR2 is FQGNSA in the germline V gene. CDR3 size: 13 residues. V shed 5 bases, J shed 4 bases, and the junction held 3 bases outside the gene matches. CDR3 nucleotides: TGTGCCAGCAGCGGACAGGGATTAGAGACCCAGTACTTC. Residues: CASSGQGLETQYF. The full variable domain, with the rest looked up from reference TRBV7-2 and TRBJ2-5, is GAGVSQSPSNKVTEKGKDVELRCDPISGHTALYWYRQSLGQGLEFLIYFQGNSAPDKSGLPSDRFSAERTGGSVSTLTIQRTQQEDSAVYLCASSGQGLETQYFGPGTRLLVL.

This chain joins TRBV14 and TRBJ1-6; D is ambiguous. V was clipped by 3 bases and J by 0 bases, with 3 bases between them. This CDR3 region has 14 residues. Germline V gene sequence: CDR1 SGHDN, CDR2 FVKESK. This chain's CDR3 is CASSQRSYNSPLHF. The CDR3 DNA sequence: TGTGCCAGCAGCCAGCGCTCCTATAATTCACCCCTCCACTTT. The full variable domain, its missing parts supplied by reference TRBV14 and TRBJ1-6, is EAGVTQFPSHSVIEKGQTVTLRCDPISGHDNLYWYRRVMGKEIKFLLHFVKESKQDESGMPNNRFLAERTGGTYSTLKVQPAELEDSGVYFCASSQRSYNSPLHFGNGTRLTVT.

The chain carries TRBV10-3 and TRBJ2-5; 7 nucleotides match TRBD2. CDR3 length: 15 amino acids. After removal of 6 bases from V and 1 base from J, the junction contained 8 bases not matched to a gene. Germline CDR1 ENHRY, CDR2 SYGVKD. CDR3 bases: TGTGCCATCAGCGCCGGTGGGGGGGGCCAAGAGACCCAGTACTTC. Its protein is CAISAGGGGQETQYF.

There are a few counts of this clonotype. The V gene is TRBV12-3 or TRBV12-4, the J gene TRBJ2-7; 7 bases line up with TRBD1. V gave up 5 bases and J gave up 4 bases; unmatched junction bases: 11. This CDR3 region has 15 residues. The CDR3 spells CASSLPGQRRYEQYF. The CDR3 nucleotides read TGTGCCAGCAGTCTACCGGGACAGAGACGGTACGAGCAGTACTTC.

V gene TRBV7-2 combines with J gene TRBJ2-7; the match to TRBD2 covers 11 bases. Losses at the gene ends were 5 bases for V and 2 bases for J; bases not matched to a gene: 8. CDR3 length: 16 residues. Germline CDR1 and CDR2: SGHTA and FQGNSA. Written as DNA, the CDR3 is TGTGCCAGCAGCCCGACCGGGACTAGCGGTCCCTACGAGCAGTACTTC. Encoded protein: CASSPTGTSGPYEQYF.

This clonotype was found many times. CDR3 loop: CASSLGGYGYTF. For the CDR3, the DNA is TGTGCCAGCAGTTTAGGGGGGTATGGCTACACCTTC. This chain joins TRBV28 and TRBJ1-2, with D perhaps matching TRBD1 (5 bases). V was cut by 2 bases and J by 5 bases, with 6 bases left in between. Germline V gives CDR1 MDHEN, CDR2 SYDVKM. The CDR3 length is 12 residues.

The CDR3 nucleotides read TGTGCCAGCAGCGTACCCAGCGGGAGTACAGATACGCAGTATTTT. This sequence encodes CASSVPSGSTDTQYF. The chain couples TRBV9 to TRBJ2-3, with 8 bases that match TRBD2. V was pared by 1 base and J by 3 bases, with 4 bases of the junction left unmatched. From germline, CDR1 is SGDLS and CDR2 YYNGEE. The CDR3 length is 15 residues.